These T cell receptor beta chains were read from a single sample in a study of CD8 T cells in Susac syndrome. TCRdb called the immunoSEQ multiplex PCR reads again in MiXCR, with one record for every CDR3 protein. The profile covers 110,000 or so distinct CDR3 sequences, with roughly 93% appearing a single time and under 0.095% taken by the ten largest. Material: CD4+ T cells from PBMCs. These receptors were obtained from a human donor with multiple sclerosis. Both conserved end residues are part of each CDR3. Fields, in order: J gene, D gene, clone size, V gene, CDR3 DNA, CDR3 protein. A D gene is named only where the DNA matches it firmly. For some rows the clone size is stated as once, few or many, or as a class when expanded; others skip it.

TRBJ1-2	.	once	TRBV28	TGTGCCAGCAGAGATTCGACAGAAGGCTACACCTTC	CASRDSTEGYTF
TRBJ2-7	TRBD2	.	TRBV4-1	TGCGCCAGCAGCCAAGAGAAGACTGCCGGGACTAGTTCCTACGAGCAGTACTTC	CASSQEKTAGTSSYEQYF
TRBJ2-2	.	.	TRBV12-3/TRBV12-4	TGTGCCAGCAGTTCCCCCCCCAGTTCTACCGGGGAGCTGTTTTTT	CASSSPPSSTGELFF
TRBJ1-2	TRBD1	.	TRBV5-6	TGTGCCAGCAGCTTGGGACAGGGAAACCCTTATGGCTACACCTTC	CASSLGQGNPYGYTF
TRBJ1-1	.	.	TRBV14	TGTGCCAGCAGCCAAGAAAGGGTAGACAGAGGCACTGAAGCTTTCTTT	CASSQERVDRGTEAFF
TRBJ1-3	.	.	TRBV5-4	TGTGCCAGCAGCTCTGCCGGAGGCCTCTCTGGAAACACCATATATTTT	CASSSAGGLSGNTIYF
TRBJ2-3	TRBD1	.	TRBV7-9	TGTGCCAGCAGCTTAGCGCGACAGGGGGCAAATACGCAGTATTTT	CASSLARQGANTQYF
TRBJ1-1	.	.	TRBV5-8	TGTGCCAGCAGCTTGTTGGCGTCTGAAGCTTTCTTT	CASSLLASEAFF
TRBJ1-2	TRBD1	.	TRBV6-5	TGTGCCAGCAGGACAGGGGGCGCGAGCTATGGCTACACCTTC	CASRTGGASYGYTF
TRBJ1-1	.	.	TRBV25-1	TGTGCCAGCAGTGTGAAGAACACTGAAGCTTTCTTT	CASSVKNTEAFF
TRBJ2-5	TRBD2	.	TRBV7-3	TGTGCCAGCAGCTTAAGAGCCAGGCTTGGGACTAGCGGGCCGAAAGAGACCCAGTACTTC	CASSLRARLGTSGPKETQYF
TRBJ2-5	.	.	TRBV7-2	TGTGCCAGCAGCATACAGGGAAGAACTCAAGAGACCCAGTACTTC	CASSIQGRTQETQYF
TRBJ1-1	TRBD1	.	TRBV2	TGTGCCAGCAGCCCAACCGACAGGGACACTGAAGCTTTCTTT	CASSPTDRDTEAFF
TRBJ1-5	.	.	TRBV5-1	TGCGCCAGCAGTCGGAACTATGGGGAGCCCCAGCATTTT	CASSRNYGEPQHF
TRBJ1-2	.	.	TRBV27	TGTGCCAGCAGTCCCATTTTAGGGCCGGAGTATGGCTACACCTTC	CASSPILGPEYGYTF
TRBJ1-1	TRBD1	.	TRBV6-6	TGTGCCAGCAGTTCTCTCGACAGGGGGGGCACTGAAGCTTTCTTT	CASSSLDRGGTEAFF
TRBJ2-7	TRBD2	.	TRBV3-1	TGTGCCAGCAGCCAAGAGCCCGGCGGGGGAACCGAGCAGTACTTC	CASSQEPGGGTEQYF
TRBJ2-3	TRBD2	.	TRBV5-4	TGTGCCAGCAGCTTGCCGGGGGGAGATACGCAGTATTTT	CASSLPGGDTQYF
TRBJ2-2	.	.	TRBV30	TGTGCCTGGAGTGTACGGAACACCGGGGAGCTGTTTTTT	CAWSVRNTGELFF
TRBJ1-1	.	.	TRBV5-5	TGTGCCAGCAGCTTGGAGCAGGCGAGAGCTTTCTTT	CASSLEQARAFF
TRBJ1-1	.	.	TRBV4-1	TGCGCCAGCAGCCAATGGGGGTCGAGGGGGGCTCCACATTTTATGAACACTGAAGCTTTCTTT	CASSQWGSRGAPHFMNTEAFF
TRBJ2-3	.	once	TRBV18	TGTGCCAGCTCACCAGTGGCAGGGGCCCCAGATACGCAGTATTTT	CASSPVAGAPDTQYF
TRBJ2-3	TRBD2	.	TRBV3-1	TGTGCCAGCCTCCTTGCGGGAGCCACAGATACGCAGTATTTT	CASLLAGATDTQYF
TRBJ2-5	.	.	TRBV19	TGTGCCAGCCGGCGGGCAGGTGGGGAGACCCAGTACTTC	CASRRAGGETQYF
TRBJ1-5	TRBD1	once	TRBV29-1	TGCAGCGTTAGTTTGGGACAGAGCAATCAGCCCCAGCATTTT	CSVSLGQSNQPQHF
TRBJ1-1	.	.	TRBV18	TGTGCCAGCTCACCAACAGGGACGGCCACTGAAGCTTTCTTT	CASSPTGTATEAFF
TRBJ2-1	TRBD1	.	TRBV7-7	TGTGCCAGCAGCTTAGGGGGACAGGGTCGGGAGCAGTTCTTC	CASSLGGQGREQFF
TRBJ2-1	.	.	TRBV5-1	TGCGCCAGCAGCTTGGACGTCGGCGCGAACAATGAGCAGTTCTTC	CASSLDVGANNEQFF
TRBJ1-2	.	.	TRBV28	TGTGCCACCGGCACCACGGAGCCTTGGGGCTACACCTTC	CATGTTEPWGYTF
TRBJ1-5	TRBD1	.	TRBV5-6	TGTGCCAGCAGCTCGTCACAGGGGCCCCAGGGGCCCCAGCATTTT	CASSSSQGPQGPQHF
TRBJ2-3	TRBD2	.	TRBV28	TGTGCCAGCACCCATAGGCTAGCGGGGACAGATACGCAGTATTTT	CASTHRLAGTDTQYF
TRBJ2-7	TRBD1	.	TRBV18	TGTGCCAGCTCACCCCTGGACAGGAGACCTTACGAGCAGTACTTC	CASSPLDRRPYEQYF
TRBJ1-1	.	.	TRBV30	TGTGCCTGGGGGGCAGGGACGAACACTGAAGCTTTCTTT	CAWGAGTNTEAFF
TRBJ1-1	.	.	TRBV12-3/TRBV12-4	TGTGCCAGCAGTTCCCGGGGTGGTGACGCTGAAGCTTTCTTT	CASSSRGGDAEAFF
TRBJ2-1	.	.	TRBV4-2	TGTGCCAGCAGCCACCTTGGGGGGACGTCCAAAAGCCGATACAATGAGCAGTTCTTC	CASSHLGGTSKSRYNEQFF
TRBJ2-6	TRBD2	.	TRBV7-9	TGTGCCAGCAGCTTATTGCCAGCGGGGGTCTCCTCTGGGGCCAACGTCCTGACTTTC	CASSLLPAGVSSGANVLTF
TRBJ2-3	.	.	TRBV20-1	TGCAGTGCTAGTGTACCAGAAGGGCGCACAGATACGCAGTATTTT	CSASVPEGRTDTQYF
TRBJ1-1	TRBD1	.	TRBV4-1	TGCGCCAGCAGCCCACCGGGACAGGGCACTGAAGCTTTCTTT	CASSPPGQGTEAFF
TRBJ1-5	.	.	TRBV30	TGTGCCTGGAGTGTGAACCAAACCGGCGGTGGTAGCAATCAGCCCCAGCATTTT	CAWSVNQTGGGSNQPQHF
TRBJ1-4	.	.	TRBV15	TGTGCCACCAGCAGAGATTGGGCAACTAATGAAAAACTGTTTTTT	CATSRDWATNEKLFF
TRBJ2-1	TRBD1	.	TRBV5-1	TGCGCCAGCAGCTTAGGTACAGGGGGCCCCTACAATGAGCAGTTCTTC	CASSLGTGGPYNEQFF